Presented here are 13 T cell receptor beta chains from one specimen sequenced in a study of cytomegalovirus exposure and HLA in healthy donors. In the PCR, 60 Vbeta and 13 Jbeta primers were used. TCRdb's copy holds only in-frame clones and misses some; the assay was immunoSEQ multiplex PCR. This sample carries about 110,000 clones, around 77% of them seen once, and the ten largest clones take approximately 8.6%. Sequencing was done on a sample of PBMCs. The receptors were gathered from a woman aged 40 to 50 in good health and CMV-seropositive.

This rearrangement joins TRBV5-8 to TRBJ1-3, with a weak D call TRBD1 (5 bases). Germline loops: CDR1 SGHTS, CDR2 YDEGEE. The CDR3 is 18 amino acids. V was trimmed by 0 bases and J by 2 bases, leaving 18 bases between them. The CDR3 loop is CASSLGYRILRAGNTIYF. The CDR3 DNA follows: TGTGCCAGCAGCTTGGGTTACAGGATATTAAGGGCTGGAAACACCATATATTTT.

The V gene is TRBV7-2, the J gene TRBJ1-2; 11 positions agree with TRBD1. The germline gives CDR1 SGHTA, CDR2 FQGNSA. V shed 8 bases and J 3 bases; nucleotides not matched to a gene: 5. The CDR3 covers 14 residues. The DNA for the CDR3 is TGTGCCAGCGCCGGGACAGGGGGGTACTATGGCTACACCTTC. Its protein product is CASAGTGGYYGYTF.

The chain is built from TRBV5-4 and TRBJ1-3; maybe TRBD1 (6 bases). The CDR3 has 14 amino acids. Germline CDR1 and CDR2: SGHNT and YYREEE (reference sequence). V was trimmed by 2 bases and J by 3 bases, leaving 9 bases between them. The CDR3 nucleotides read TGTGCCAGCAGCTTAACAGGGATTGGAAACACCATATATTTT. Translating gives CASSLTGIGNTIYF.

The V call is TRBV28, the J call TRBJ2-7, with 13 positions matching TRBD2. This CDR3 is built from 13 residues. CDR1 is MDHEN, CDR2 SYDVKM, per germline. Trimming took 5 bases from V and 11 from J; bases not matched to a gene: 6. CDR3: CASSETSGRVKYF. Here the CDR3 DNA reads TGTGCCAGCAGTGAAACTAGCGGGAGGGTGAAGTACTTC.

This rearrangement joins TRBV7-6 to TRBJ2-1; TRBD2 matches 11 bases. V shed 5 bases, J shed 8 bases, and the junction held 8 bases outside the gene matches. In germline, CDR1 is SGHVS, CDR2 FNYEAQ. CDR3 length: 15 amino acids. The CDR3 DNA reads TGTGCCAGCAGCCGTAGCGGGGGGGCCGGGGATGAGCAGTTCTTC. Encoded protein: CASSRSGGAGDEQFF.

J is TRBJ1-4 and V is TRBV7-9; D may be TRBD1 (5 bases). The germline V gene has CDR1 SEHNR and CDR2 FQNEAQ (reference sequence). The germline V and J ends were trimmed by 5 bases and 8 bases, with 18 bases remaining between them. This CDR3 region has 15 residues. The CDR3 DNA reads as TGTGCCAGCAGCCCTACCGGCCTGAGACAGGAAAAACTGTTTTTT. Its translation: CASSPTGLRQEKLFF. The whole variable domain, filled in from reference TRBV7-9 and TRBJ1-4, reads DTGVSQNPRHKITKRGQNVTFRCDPISEHNRLYWYRQTLGQGPEFLTYFQNEAQLEKSRLLSDRFSAERPKGSFSTLEIQRTEQGDSAMYLCASSPTGLRQEKLFFGSGTQLSVL.

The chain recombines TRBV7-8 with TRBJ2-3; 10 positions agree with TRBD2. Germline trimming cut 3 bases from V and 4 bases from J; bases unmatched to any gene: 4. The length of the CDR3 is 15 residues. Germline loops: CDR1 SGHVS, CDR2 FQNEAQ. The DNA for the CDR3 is TGTGCCAGCAGCTTGGCTAGCGGGGGTTCAGATACGCAGTATTTT. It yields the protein CASSLASGGSDTQYF.

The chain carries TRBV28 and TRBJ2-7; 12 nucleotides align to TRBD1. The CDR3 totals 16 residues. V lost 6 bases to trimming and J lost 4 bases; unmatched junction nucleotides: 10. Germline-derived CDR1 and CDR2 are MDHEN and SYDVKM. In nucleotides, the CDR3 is TGTGCCAGCAGGCCTACCCCGGGACAGGGGGCGTACGAGCAGTACTTC. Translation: CASRPTPGQGAYEQYF.

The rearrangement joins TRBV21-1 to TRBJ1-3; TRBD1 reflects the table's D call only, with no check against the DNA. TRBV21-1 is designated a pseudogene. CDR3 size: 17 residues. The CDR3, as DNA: TGTGCCAGCAGCAGTCTTCCGGGACAAAGATCTGGAAACACCATATATTTT. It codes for CASSSLPGQRSGNTIYF.

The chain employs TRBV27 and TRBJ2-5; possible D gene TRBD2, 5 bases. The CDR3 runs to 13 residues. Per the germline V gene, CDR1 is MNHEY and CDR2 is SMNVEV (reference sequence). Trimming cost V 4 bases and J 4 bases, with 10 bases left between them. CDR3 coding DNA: TGTGCCAGCAGTTCTTGGGCGGGAGAGACCCAGTACTTC. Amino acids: CASSSWAGETQYF.

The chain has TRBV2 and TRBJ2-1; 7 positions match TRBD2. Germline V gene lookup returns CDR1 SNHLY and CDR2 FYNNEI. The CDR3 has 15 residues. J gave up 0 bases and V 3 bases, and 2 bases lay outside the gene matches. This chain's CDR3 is CASSDSGGSYNEQFF. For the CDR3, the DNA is TGTGCCAGCAGTGACTCGGGAGGCTCCTACAATGAGCAGTTCTTC.

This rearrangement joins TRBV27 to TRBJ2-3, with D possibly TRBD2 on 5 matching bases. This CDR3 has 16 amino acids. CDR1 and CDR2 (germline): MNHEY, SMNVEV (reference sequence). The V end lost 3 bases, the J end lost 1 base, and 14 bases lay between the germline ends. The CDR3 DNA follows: TGTGCCAGCAGTTTTACTCTCGGACTCGGCACAGATACGCAGTATTTT. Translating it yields CASSFTLGLGTDTQYF.

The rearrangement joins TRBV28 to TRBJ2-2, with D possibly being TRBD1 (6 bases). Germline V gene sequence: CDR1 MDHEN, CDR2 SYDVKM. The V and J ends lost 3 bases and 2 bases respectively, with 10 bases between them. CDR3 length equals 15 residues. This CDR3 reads CASSFYRENTGELFF. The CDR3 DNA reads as TGTGCCAGCAGTTTTTACAGGGAAAACACCGGGGAGCTGTTTTTT.